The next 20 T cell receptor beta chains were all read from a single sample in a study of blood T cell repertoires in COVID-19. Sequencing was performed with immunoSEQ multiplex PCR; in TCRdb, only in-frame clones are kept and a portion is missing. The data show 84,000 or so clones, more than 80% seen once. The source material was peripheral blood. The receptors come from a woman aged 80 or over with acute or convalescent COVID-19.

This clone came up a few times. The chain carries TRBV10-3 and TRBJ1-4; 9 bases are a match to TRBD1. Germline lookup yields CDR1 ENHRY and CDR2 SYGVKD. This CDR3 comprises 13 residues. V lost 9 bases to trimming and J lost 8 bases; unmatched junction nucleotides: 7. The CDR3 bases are TGTGCCATAGGGGGACAGGGAGAAGAAAAACTGTTTTTT. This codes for CAIGGQGEEKLFF.

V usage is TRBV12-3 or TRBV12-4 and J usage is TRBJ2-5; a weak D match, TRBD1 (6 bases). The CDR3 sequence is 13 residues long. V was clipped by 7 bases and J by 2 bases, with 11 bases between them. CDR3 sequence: CASTGTNQETQYF. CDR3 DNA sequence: TGTGCCAGCACCGGGACAAATCAAGAGACCCAGTACTTC.

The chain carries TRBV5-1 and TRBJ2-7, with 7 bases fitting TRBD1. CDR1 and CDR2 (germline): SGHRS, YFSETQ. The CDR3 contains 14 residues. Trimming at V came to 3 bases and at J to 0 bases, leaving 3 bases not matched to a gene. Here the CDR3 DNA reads TGCGCCAGCAGCTCCGGACAGGACTCCTACGAGCAGTACTTC. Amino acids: CASSSGQDSYEQYF.

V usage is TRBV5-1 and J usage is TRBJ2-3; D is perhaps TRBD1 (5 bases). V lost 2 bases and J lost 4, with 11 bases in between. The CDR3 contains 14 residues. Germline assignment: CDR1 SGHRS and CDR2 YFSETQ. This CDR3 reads CASSFQGGPDTQYF. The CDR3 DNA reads TGCGCCAGCAGCTTTCAGGGTGGCCCAGATACGCAGTATTTT.

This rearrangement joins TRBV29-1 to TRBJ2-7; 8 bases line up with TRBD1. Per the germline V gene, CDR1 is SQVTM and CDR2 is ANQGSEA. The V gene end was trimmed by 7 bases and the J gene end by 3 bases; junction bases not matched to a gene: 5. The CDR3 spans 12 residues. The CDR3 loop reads CSAMTGVYEQYF. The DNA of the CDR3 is TGCAGCGCCATGACAGGGGTCTACGAGCAGTACTTC.

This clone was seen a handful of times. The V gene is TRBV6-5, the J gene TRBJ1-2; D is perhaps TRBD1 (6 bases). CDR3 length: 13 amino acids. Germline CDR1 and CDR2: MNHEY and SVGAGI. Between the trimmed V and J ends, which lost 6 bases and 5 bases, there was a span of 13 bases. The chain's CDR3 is CASSNTGPYGYTF. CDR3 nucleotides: TGTGCCAGCAGCAATACAGGGCCTTATGGCTACACCTTC.

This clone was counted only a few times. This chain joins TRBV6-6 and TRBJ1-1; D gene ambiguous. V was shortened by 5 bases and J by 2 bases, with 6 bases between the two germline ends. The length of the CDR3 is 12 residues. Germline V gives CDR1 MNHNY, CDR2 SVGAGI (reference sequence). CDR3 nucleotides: TGTGCCAGCAGTATAATTAACACTGAAGCTTTCTTT. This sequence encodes CASSIINTEAFF.

The CDR3 is CASSRTYNEQFF. Written as DNA, the CDR3 is TGTGCCAGCAGTCGGACTTACAATGAGCAGTTCTTC. This chain connects TRBV28 to TRBJ2-1; D perhaps matches TRBD2 (5 bases). Germline V CDR1 and CDR2: MDHEN, SYDVKM. CDR3 length: 12 residues. V was clipped by 5 bases and J by 4 bases, with 6 bases between them.

The CDR3, as DNA: TGTGCCAGCAGTTTAGGTTCCAGGGGAGATCAGCCCCAGCATTTT. It translates to CASSLGSRGDQPQHF. The V and J genes are TRBV27 and TRBJ1-5; the D gene is possibly TRBD1 (6 bases). This CDR3 comprises 15 residues. The germline V and J ends were trimmed by 2 bases and 5 bases, with 13 bases remaining between them. The germline gives CDR1 MNHEY, CDR2 SMNVEV (reference sequence).

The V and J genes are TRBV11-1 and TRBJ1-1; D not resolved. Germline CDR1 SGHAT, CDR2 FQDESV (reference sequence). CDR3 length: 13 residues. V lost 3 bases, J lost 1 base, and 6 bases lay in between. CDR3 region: CASSFNGNTEAFF. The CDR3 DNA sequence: TGTGCCAGCAGCTTCAACGGGAACACTGAAGCTTTCTTT.

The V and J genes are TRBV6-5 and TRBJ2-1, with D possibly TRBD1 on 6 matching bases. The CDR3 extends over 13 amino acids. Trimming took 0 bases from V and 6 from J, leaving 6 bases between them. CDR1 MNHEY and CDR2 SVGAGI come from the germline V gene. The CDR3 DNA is TGTGCCAGCAGTTACTCCAGGGGCAATGAGCAGTTCTTC. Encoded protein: CASSYSRGNEQFF.

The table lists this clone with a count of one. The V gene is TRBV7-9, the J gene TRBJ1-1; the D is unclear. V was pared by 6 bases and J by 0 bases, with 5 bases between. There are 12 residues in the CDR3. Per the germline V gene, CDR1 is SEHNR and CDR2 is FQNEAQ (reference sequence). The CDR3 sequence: CASRAMNTEAFF. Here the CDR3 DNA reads TGTGCCAGCAGAGCAATGAACACTGAAGCTTTCTTT.

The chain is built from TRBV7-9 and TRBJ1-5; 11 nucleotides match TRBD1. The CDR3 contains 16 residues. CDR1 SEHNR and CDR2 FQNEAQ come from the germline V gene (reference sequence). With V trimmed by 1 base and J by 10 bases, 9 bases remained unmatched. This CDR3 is CASSLGGTGGSGPQHF. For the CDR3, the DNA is TGTGCCAGCAGCTTAGGGGGGACAGGGGGTTCGGGCCCCCAGCATTTT.

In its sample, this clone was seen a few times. DNA for the CDR3: TGTGCCAGCAGTGAGGGAGGCGGGGAGCTGTTTTTT. Its protein is CASSEGGGELFF. The chain employs TRBV28 and TRBJ2-2; a possible D gene is TRBD2 (6 bases). Germline V CDR1 and CDR2: MDHEN, SYDVKM. This CDR3 region has 12 residues. The V end was cut by 5 bases, the J end by 7 bases, with 8 bases between.

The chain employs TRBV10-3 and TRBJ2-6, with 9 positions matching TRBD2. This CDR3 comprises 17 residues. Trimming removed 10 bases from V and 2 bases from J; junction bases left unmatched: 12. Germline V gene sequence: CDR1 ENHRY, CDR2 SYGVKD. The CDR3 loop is CATRLAETVPGANVLTF. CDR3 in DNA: TGTGCCACGCGACTAGCGGAGACAGTTCCTGGGGCCAACGTCCTGACTTTC.

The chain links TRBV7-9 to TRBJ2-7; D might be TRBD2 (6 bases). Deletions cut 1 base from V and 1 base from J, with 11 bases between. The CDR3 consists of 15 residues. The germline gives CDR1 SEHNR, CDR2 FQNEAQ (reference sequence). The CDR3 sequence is CASSLGGTLSYEQYF. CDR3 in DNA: TGTGCCAGCAGCTTAGGAGGGACTCTGTCCTACGAGCAGTACTTC.

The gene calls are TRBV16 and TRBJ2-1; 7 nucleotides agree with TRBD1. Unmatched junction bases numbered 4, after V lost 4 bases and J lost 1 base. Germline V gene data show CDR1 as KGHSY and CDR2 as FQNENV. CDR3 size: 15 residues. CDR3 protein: CASSPQGSSYNEQFF. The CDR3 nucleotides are TGTGCCAGCAGCCCACAGGGGAGTTCCTACAATGAGCAGTTCTTC.

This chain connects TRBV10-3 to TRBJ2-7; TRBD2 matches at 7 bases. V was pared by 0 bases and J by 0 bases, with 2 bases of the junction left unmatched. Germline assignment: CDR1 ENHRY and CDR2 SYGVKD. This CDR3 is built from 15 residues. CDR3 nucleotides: TGTGCCATCAGTGAGTCGGGGGACTACTCCTACGAGCAGTACTTC. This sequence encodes CAISESGDYSYEQYF.

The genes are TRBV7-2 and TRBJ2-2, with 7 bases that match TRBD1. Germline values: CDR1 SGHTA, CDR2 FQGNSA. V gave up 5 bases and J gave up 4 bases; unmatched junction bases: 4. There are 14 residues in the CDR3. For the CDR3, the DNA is TGTGCCAGCAGCCCGACAGGGATCACCGGGGAGCTGTTTTTT. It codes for CASSPTGITGELFF.

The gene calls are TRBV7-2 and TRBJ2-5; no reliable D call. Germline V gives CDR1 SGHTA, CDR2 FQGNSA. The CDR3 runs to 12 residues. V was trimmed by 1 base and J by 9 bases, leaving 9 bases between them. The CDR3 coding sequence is TGTGCCAGCAGCTTAGAAGCCCGGGCCCAGTACTTC. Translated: CASSLEARAQYF.